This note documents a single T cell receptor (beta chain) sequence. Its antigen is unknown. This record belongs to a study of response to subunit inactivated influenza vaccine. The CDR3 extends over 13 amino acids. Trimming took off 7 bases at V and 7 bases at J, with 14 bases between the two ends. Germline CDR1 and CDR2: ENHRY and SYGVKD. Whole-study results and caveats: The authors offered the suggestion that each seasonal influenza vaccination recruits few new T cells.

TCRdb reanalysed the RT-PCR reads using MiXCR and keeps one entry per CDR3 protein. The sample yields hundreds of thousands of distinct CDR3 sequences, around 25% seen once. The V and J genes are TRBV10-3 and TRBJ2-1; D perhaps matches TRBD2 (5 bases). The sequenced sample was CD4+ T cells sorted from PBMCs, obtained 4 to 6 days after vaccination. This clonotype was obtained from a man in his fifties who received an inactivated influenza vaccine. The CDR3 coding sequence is TGTGCCATCATGGACGGGATTGGGAATGAGCAGTTCTTC. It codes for CAIMDGIGNEQFF.